The TCR beta chain under discussion was sequenced for a study of glioma-infiltrating T cells after dendritic cell vaccination. Measured with immunoSEQ multiplex PCR; TCRdb has only the in-frame clones, and not every one. The sample has roughly 96,000 clones; about 80% are singletons. CDR1 and CDR2 (germline): SNHLY, FYNNEI. This CDR3 comprises 12 residues. Trimming stripped 6 bases from V and 5 bases from J, with 10 bases between. The chain carries TRBV2 and TRBJ2-5; weak D call: TRBD1 (5 bases). The receptor was derived from a human donor with glioblastoma. The sample here was blood, taken before dendritic cell vaccination. CDR3 bases: TGTGCCAGCAGGGCAGGGCTGGAGACCCAGTACTTC. Translated, it gives CASRAGLETQYF.